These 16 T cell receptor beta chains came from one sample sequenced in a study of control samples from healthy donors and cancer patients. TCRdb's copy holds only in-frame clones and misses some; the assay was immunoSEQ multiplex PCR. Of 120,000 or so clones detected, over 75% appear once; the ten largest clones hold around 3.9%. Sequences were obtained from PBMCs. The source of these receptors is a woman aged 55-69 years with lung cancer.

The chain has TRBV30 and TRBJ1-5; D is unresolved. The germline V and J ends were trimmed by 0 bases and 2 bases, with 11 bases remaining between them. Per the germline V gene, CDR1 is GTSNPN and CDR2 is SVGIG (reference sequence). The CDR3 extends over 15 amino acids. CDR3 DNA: TGTGCCTGGAGTGTAGGAGCCTCGGGCAATCAGCCCCAGCATTTT. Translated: CAWSVGASGNQPQHF.

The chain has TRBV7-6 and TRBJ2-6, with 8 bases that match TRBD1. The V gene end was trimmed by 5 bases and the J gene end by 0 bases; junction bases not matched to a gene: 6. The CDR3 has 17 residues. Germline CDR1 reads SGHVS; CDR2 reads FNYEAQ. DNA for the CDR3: TGTGCCAGCAGCCCCGGGACAGGCCTCTCTGGGGCCAACGTCCTGACTTTC. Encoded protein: CASSPGTGLSGANVLTF.

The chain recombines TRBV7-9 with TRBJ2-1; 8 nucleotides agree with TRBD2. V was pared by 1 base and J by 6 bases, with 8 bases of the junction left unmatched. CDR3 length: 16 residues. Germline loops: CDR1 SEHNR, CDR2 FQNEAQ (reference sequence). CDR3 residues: CASSLVPGGPFNEQFF. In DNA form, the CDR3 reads TGTGCCAGCAGCTTAGTCCCGGGAGGGCCATTCAATGAGCAGTTCTTC. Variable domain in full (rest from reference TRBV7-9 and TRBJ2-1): DTGVSQNPRHKITKRGQNVTFRCDPISEHNRLYWYRQTLGQGPEFLTYFQNEAQLEKSRLLSDRFSAERPKGSFSTLEIQRTEQGDSAMYLCASSLVPGGPFNEQFFGPGTRLTVL.

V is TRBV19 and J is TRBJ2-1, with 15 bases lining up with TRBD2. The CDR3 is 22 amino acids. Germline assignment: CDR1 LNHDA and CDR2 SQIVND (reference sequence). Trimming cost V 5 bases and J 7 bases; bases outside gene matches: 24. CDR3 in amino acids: CASSLPPPGLAGGHLLRNEQFF. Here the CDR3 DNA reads TGTGCCAGTAGTCTCCCGCCGCCGGGACTAGCGGGAGGACACCTCCTTAGGAATGAGCAGTTCTTC.

CDR3 residues: CASSIGSGDNNEQFF. For the CDR3, the DNA is TGTGCCAGCTCCATAGGTAGCGGAGACAACAATGAGCAGTTCTTC. The gene calls are TRBV18 and TRBJ2-1, with a possible D match to TRBD2 (6 bases). V dropped 6 bases and J dropped 5 bases, with 17 bases sitting between them. Germline V lookup: CDR1 KGHSH, CDR2 LQKENI. The CDR3 loop spans 15 amino acids.

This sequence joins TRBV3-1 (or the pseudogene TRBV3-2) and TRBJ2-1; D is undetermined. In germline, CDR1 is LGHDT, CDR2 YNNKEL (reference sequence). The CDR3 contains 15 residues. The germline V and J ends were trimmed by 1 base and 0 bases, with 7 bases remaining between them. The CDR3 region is CASSQVRGSYNEQFF. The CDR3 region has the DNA TGTGCCAGCAGCCAAGTGCGCGGCTCCTACAATGAGCAGTTCTTC.

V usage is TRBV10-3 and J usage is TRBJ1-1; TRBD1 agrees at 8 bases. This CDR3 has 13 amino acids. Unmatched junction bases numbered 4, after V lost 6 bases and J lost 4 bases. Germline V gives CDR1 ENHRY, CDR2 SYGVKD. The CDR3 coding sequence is TGTGCCATCAGACAGGGGGGGGTCACTGAAGCTTTCTTT. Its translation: CAIRQGGVTEAFF.

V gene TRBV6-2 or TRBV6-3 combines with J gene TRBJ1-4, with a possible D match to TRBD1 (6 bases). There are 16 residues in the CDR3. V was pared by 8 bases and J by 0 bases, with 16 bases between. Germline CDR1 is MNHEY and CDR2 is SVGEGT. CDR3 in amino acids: CASGPGGLATNEKLFF. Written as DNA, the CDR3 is TGTGCCAGCGGCCCGGGGGGCCTGGCAACTAATGAAAAACTGTTTTTT.

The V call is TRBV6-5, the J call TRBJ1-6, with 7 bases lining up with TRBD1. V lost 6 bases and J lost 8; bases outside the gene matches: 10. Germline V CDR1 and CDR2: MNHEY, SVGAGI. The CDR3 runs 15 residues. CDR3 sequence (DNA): TGTGCCAGCAGGCTTTCCGGGACAGAGGATTCACCCCTCCACTTT. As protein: CASRLSGTEDSPLHF.

CDR3 coding DNA: TGTGCCACCAGCCCCTCCAGTTGGATAAATTCCTATGGCTACACCTTC. This codes for CATSPSSWINSYGYTF. The chain recombines TRBV24-1 with TRBJ1-2; no clear D. CDR1 KGHDR and CDR2 SFDVKD come from the germline V gene. This CDR3 has 16 amino acids. Trimming stripped 7 bases from V and 4 bases from J, with 21 bases between.

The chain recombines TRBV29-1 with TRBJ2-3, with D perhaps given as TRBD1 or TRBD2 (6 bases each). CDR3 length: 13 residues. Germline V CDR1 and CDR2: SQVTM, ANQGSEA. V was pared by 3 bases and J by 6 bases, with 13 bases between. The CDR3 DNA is TGCAGCGTTGATGTCCGGGGGCGGGATACGCAGTATTTT. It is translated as CSVDVRGRDTQYF.

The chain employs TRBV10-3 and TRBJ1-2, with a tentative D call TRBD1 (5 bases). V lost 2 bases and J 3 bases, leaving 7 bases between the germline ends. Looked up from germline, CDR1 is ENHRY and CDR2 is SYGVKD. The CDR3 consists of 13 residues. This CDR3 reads CAISEVGDYGYTF. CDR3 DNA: TGTGCCATCAGTGAGGTGGGGGACTATGGCTACACCTTC.

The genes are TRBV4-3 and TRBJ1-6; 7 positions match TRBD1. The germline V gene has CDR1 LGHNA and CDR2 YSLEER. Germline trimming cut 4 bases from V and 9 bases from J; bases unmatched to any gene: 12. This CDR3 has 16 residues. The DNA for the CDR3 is TGCGCCAGCAGCCGCCGAACAGGGGCCCAAGCTTCACCCCTCCACTTT. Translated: CASSRRTGAQASPLHF.

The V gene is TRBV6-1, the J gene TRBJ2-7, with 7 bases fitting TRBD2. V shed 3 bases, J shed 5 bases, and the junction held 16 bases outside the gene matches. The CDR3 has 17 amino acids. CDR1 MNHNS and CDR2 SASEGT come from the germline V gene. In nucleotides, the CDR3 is TGTGCCAGCAGTGACCCCAAATCAGCGGGAATAAGGAACGAGCAGTACTTC. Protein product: CASSDPKSAGIRNEQYF.

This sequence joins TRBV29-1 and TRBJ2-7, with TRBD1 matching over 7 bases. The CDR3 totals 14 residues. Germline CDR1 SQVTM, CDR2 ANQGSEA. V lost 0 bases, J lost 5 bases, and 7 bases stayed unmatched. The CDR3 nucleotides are TGCAGCGTTGAAGAGCAGGACAGGATAAACGAGCAGTACTTC. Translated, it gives CSVEEQDRINEQYF.

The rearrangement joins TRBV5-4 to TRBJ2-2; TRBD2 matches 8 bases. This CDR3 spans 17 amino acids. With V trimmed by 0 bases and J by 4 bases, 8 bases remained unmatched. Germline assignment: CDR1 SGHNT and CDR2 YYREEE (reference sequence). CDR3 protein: CASSLGPGGEITGELFF. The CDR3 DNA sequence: TGTGCCAGCAGCTTGGGGCCGGGGGGGGAGATCACCGGGGAGCTGTTTTTT.